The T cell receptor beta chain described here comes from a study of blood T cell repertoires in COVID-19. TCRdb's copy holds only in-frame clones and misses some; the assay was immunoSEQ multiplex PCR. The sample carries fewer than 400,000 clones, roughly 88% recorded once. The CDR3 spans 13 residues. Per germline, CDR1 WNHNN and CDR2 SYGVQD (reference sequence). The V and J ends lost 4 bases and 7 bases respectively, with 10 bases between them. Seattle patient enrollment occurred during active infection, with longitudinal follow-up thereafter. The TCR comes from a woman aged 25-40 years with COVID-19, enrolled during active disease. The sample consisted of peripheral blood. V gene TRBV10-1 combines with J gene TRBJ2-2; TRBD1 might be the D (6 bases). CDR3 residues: CASSGGGIGELFF. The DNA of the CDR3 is TGCGCCAGCAGTGGTGGGGGCATCGGGGAGCTGTTTTTT.